This T cell receptor (beta chain) was observed in a study of cytomegalovirus exposure and HLA in healthy donors (TCRdb year 2017). Broadly, across the study: An earlier analysis of about 560 of the donors reported approximately 300 Gb of sequence data and 95 million to 120 million unique TCR beta sequences obtained from around 190 million T cells. About 330 gigabases of sequencing data and approximately 91 million unique TCR sequences made up an early release that covered 640 HLA-typed donors. The genetic ancestry cluster associated with self-reported Caucasian donors included 65% to 90% of the roughly 400 genotyped donors. The study aimed to test whether signatures of past pathogen exposure could be identified by cataloging public T cell receptors. The study used immunosequencing to profile the T cell repertoires of approximately 630 subjects and linked those repertoires to cytomegalovirus serostatus. In addition to the first cohort of hundreds of subjects, a separate validation cohort of around 110 different subjects was used. To predict cytomegalovirus infection status, the study combined high-throughput TCR immunosequencing, statistical association of individual TCRs with disease status, and machine learning. In a later analysis, previously published TCR beta repertoires from several hundred donors were re-analyzed and high-resolution HLA genotyping was added so that TCR occurrence patterns could be studied. Rather than using new phenotypic data, the later analysis identified candidate immune exposures from TCR beta sequences and from how often those sequences occurred across donors. To decide whether each TCR beta V gene segment behaved as functional or pseudogenic, an earlier analysis of nearly 600 of the donors relied on high-throughput TCR beta sequencing. Donor age, sex, ethnicity and CMV serostatus were compiled together with the repertoire data. A later genetic analysis took genome-wide SNP genotypes for about 65% of the 666 donors and used that subset as a discovery cohort. Every repertoire in the discovery cohort had been generated on one and the same sequencing platform. Both class I and class II loci were covered by HLA typing, at four-digit resolution. The number of typed donors differed by locus: roughly 629-640 for A, B, C, DRB1 and DQB1; roughly 510 for DQA1; 606 for DPA1; and roughly 470 for DPB1. Several DR-DQ haplotypes were handled as single units for association and clustering because linkage in the cohort was strong. Across about 380 genotyped donors of the cohort, an average of roughly 230,000 unique TCR beta nucleotide sequences per donor were sequenced, and roughly 20% of those sequences were non-productive. Overall study outcomes, separate from this receptor: Linkage disequilibrium might explain the correlated functional status among segregating V segments, but an unknown experimental factor could not be excluded. Immune exposure information for the cohort was limited to CMV serostatus. The 87-base-pair reads could not distinguish some IMGT-functional V segments, including TRBV6-2 and TRBV6-3, so those segments were excluded. A later analysis found that most CMV-associated TCR beta chains appeared HLA-restricted, with HLA associations seemingly driven largely by CMV exposure. Several of the top co-occurrence clusters appeared to be linked to parvovirus B19, influenza, CMV and Epstein-Barr virus, according to a later analysis. Only TCR beta chains were sequenced in this cohort, and the absence of alpha or paired-chain data limited detectable features. Assigning TCR associations to individual alleles was difficult when HLA alleles, especially DR and DQ, strongly co-occurred. In vitro tests confirmed that a few of the cytomegalovirus-associated TCR beta chains recognize cytomegalovirus antigens. While some public TCRs were present in many individuals, most TCR sequences turned up only very rarely across donors. Presence/absence analyses assumed roughly uniform sequencing depth across donors, an assumption that may not hold. Because some donors lacked HLA typing at each locus, the association tests relied only on the typed subset. An earlier analysis of 587 of the donors showed that most TCR beta V segments appeared in productive rearrangements either about 87% or about 30% of the time, which broadly matched IMGT annotations. Over 15 rarely observed V segments, including chromosome 9 orphons, were excluded from the earlier analysis of approximately 500 of the donors because counts were too low. In a later analysis, HLA-associated TCR beta chains were found to be more clonally expanded and to have lower generation probabilities than equally common non-associated chains. Compared with the approximately 670-donor mean, donors in an Asian-associated ancestry cluster had fewer N-insertions in productive TCRs, according to a later genetic analysis. A later analysis found that TCR association rates varied across HLA loci, with DRB1 alleles showing the most associated TCRs and HLA-C alleles the fewest. The authors suggested that the approach could potentially be generalized to other disease states and immunological phenotypes. The sequencing pipeline was judged likely to have produced a cluster of highly shared sequence variants as a technical artifact. In both the original and validation cohorts, the classifier was reported to diagnose cytomegalovirus status with high specificity and sensitivity. Specific HLA alleles were associated with more than 15,000 TCR beta sequences at a false discovery rate of 0.05 in a later analysis. The study listed 164 TCR beta chains as associated with cytomegalovirus. A further reported finding was that TCR beta sequences accurately predicted the HLA-A and HLA-B alleles for most subjects in the first cohort. In a later genetic analysis, a missense DCLRE1C variant was associated with V-gene and J-gene trimming of TCR beta chains, and the association was replicated in an independent cohort.

The library was generated by the immunoSEQ multiplex PCR assay. The multiplex PCR relied on a mix of 60 forward primers for TCR Vbeta segments and 13 reverse primers for TCR Jbeta segments. Amplification of the CDR3 region of rearranged TCR beta genes was performed with a multiplex PCR assay on genomic DNA. Amplified TCR beta libraries were sequenced as 87-base-pair reads on the Illumina HiSeq System. Turning to the authors' computational methods: A later analysis counted approximately 84 million unique TCR beta chains across the 550 to 800 repertoires, and some 11 million of these chains were shared by at least two donors. To remove PCR and sequencing errors, raw reads were error-corrected and collapsed into unique sequences using a nearest-neighbor algorithm that merged closely related sequences. Alignment of CDR3 sequences to IMGT reference sequences was used to assign V, D and J gene segments. Each retained sequence needed at least a six-nucleotide match to both a V gene segment and a J gene segment. Rearrangements were classified as productive when the CDR3 lacked stop codons and remained in frame with V and J, and all other rearrangements were classified as non-productive. Following IMGT convention, CDR3 was defined as the stretch from the second conserved V-encoded cysteine to the conserved J-encoded phenylalanine. Sequences without an unambiguous match to a single V gene segment were excluded from the earlier analysis of a few hundred of the donors. An earlier analysis of 450 to 650 of the donors called V segments functional above 56.7% productive rearrangements and segregating when the between-donor standard deviation exceeded 5%. A statistical classification framework was developed to diagnose cytomegalovirus status using the catalog of TCR beta chain sequences. V and J gene assignment, in a later analysis, came from comparing TCR nucleotide sequences with IMGT/GENE-DB human TR gene sequences. The TCRdist pipeline was used in a later analysis to assign CDR3 sequences and most-parsimonious VDJ recombination scenarios. In a later analysis, every TCR beta chain was defined by the combination of its CDR3 amino acid sequence and its V-gene family, and reads without a unique V-gene family were dropped. To address suspected cross-contamination and a sequencing artifact, a later analysis removed roughly 640 highly shared, low-generation-probability nucleotide sequences. For each public chain, a later analysis derived a clonal expansion index from normalized ranks of inferred template counts within each repertoire. Generation probabilities in a later analysis came from a VDJ recombination model fitted to out-of-frame rearrangements, and those results were checked against IGoR. In a later analysis, TCR-TCR, TCR-HLA and TCR-CMV co-occurrence was scored with hypergeometric tests, and a repertoire-size bias correction was applied to TCR pairs. A later analysis estimated false discovery rates by permuting HLA or CMV assignments 20 times. In a later analysis, co-occurring TCRs were grouped using DBSCAN, with TCRdist sequence similarity added in when clustering inside HLA-allele-positive subsets. Repertoires with fewer than 30,000 or more than 120,000 public chains were left out of co-occurrence clustering, as were four to six repertoires with anomalous nucleotide sharing. Here the immuneACCESS table is served through TCRdb, limited to in-frame sequences with V and J called. Missing clones are a known gap in these copies; in checked studies unresolved V genes cover under half, and the rest lacks a known reason. V, J and clone size are those of that table, while D and trimming were read from the DNA. Within this sample are about 57,000 clones, with about 84% of them counted one time only. The ten most abundant clones make up 6% of the sample.

On this clone: There is no known antigen for this receptor. Base qualities are not recorded, but no much larger clone differs from it by a single base.

CDR3 length: 13 amino acids, cysteine to phenylalanine. This entry keeps only the CDR3 DNA: 39 bases, framed from base 1. CDR1 MRHNA and CDR2 SNTAGT are derived from the germline V gene. The trim is 0 bases for V and 4 bases for J, with a gap of 6 bases between the germline ends. The cohort was made up of approximately 700 healthy bone marrow donors. At the time of sampling, all cohort members were nominally healthy, though unrecorded immune exposures were likely present. The donor was CMV seronegative and belonged to the group of around 350 seronegative cohort members. Each donor provided a peripheral blood sample, and peripheral blood mononuclear cells were used for TCR beta sequencing. The Qiagen DNeasy Blood Extraction Kit was used to extract genomic DNA from the blood cell samples.

The chain is made from TRBV6-4 and TRBJ1-2, with the D gene call left open. This clonotype was obtained from a male donor in good health and CMV-seronegative. The sample consisted of PBMCs. The DNA sequence is as follows: TGTGCCAGCAGTGACTCGGGCAGCTATGGCTACACCTTC. This yields the protein CASSDSGSYGYTF.